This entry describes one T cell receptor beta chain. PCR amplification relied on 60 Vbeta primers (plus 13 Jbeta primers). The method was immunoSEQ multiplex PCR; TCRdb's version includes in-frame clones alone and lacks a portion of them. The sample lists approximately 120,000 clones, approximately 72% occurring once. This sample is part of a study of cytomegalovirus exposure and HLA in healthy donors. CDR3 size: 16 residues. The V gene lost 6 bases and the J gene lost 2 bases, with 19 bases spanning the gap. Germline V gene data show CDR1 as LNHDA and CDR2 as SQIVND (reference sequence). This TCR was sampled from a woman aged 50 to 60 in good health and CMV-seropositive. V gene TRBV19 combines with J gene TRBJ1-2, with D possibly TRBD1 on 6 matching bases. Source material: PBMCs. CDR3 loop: CASRRARTVRNYGYTF. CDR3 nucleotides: TGTGCCAGTAGAAGGGCGAGGACAGTGCGAAACTATGGCTACACCTTC.